This T cell receptor beta chain is from a study of CD8 T cells in ankylosing spondylitis. Findings of the study overall: The study identified a TCR beta motif of roughly eight highly homologous variants that appeared characteristic of ankylosing spondylitis blood. The authors reported significant enrichment of disease-linked clones in matched ankylosing spondylitis synovial fluid.

In TCRdb, the 5' RACE reads were re-called with MiXCR into one record per CDR3 protein. The sample has roughly 440,000 distinct CDR3 sequences, roughly 17% seen once. J was trimmed by 6 bases and V by 6 bases; bases with no gene match: 9. Per the germline V gene, CDR1 is MNHNS and CDR2 is SASEGT. The CDR3 length is 14 residues. There are a few counts of this clonotype. Antigen: not known. This TCR came from a male donor with ankylosing spondylitis. The chain carries TRBV6-1 and TRBJ2-7, with 9 bases identical to TRBD1. Input material: blood, either unsorted or a sorted T cell fraction (not recorded which). CDR3 nucleotides: TGTGCCAGCAGGGAACAGGGGGCCCACGGCGAGCAGTACTTC. This codes for CASREQGAHGEQYF.